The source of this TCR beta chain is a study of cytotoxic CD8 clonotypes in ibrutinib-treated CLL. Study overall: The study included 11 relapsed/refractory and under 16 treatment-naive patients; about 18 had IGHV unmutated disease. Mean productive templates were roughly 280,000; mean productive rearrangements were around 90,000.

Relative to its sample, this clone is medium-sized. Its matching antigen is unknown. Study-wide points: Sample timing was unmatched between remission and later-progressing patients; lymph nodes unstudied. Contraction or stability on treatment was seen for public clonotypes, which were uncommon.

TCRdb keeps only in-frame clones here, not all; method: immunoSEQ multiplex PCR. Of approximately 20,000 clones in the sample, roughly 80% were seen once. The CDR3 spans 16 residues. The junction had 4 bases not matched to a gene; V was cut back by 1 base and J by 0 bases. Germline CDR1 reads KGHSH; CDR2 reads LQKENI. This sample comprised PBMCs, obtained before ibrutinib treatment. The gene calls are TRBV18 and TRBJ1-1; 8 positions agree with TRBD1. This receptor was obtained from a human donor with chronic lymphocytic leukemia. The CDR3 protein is CASSPRTGIMNTEAFF. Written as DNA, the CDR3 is TGTGCCAGCTCACCACGGACAGGGATCATGAACACTGAAGCTTTCTTT.